A few counts support the clone carrying this TCR beta chain. Antigen specificity is unknown. This specimen belongs to a study of siplizumab effects on memory and regulatory T cells. General study findings and limits: Alloreactive CD4+ clones that could be mapped were on average around 70% Treg-derived with siplizumab, against over 25% in controls. Researchers did not confirm the suppressive function of proliferating Tregs from siplizumab cultures. Memory cells seemed less diverse than naive T cells, which seemed major alloresponse contributors.

This CDR3 comprises 15 residues. Germline CDR1 and CDR2: KGHSH and LQKENI. The V end was cut by 3 bases, the J end by 5 bases, with 16 bases between. Sequencing was performed with immunoSEQ multiplex PCR; in TCRdb, only in-frame clones are kept and a portion is missing. The sample shows over 85,000 clones, 95% to 97% of them seen only once. Sequence data were generated for unstimulated naive, memory, effector memory and TEMRA subsets in a few donor pairs. This clonotype was sampled from a human donor in good health. The rearrangement joins TRBV18 to TRBJ1-1; maybe TRBD1 (5 bases). Sequenced: naive CD4+ T cells sorted from blood. This chain's CDR3 is CASSPSGREETEAFF. The CDR3 bases are TGTGCCAGCTCACCGAGCGGCAGGGAGGAGACTGAAGCTTTCTTT.